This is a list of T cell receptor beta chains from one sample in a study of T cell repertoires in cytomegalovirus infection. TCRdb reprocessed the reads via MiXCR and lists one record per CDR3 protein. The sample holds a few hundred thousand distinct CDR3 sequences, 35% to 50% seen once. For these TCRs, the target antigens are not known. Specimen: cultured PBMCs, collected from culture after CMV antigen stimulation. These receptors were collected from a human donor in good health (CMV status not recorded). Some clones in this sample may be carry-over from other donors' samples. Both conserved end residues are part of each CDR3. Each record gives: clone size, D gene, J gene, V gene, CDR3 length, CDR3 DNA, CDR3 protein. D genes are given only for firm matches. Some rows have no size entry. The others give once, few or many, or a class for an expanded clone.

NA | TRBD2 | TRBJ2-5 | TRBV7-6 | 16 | TGTGCCAGCAGCTTAGCGCGGACTAGCGGGTCGGAGACCCAGTACTTC | CASSLARTSGSETQYF
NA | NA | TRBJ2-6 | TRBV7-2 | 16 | TGTGCCAGCAGCTTGTACGGCATCTCTGGGGCCAACGTCCTGACTTTC | CASSLYGISGANVLTF
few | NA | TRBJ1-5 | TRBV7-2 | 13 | TGTGCCAGCAGCCCGACCCCGTTTCAGCCCCAGCATTTT | CASSPTPFQPQHF
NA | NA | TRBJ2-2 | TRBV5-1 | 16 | TGCGCCAGCAGTCATCGACGGACTCCGATCACCGGGGAGCTGTTTTTT | CASSHRRTPITGELFF
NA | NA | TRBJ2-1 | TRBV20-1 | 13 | TGCAGTGCTGCTAAAACTAGTACGAATGAGCAGTTCTTC | CSAAKTSTNEQFF
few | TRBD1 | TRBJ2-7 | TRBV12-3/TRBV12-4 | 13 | TGTGCCAGCAGTTGGGGACAGGGGGCCGAGCAGTACTTC | CASSWGQGAEQYF
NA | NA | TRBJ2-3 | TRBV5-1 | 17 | TGCGCCAGCAGCTTGGCCCCAGGCTATCCCCCCACAGATACGCAGTATTTT | CASSLAPGYPPTDTQYF
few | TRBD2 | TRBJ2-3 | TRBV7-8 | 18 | TGTGCCAGCGGCCGGACTAGCGGGAGGGCCGTGGTTTGGGATACGCAGTATTTT | CASGRTSGRAVVWDTQYF
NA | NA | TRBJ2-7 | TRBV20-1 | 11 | TGCAGTGCTAGAGGCGCTTACGAGCAGTACTTC | CSARGAYEQYF
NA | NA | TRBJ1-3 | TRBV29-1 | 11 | TGCAGCGCGGGGGGGTGGAACACCATATATTTT | CSAGGWNTIYF
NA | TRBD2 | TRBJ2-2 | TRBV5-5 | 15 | TGTGCCAGCAGCTTGACTAGCGTTCCTGCCGGGGAGCTGTTTTTT | CASSLTSVPAGELFF
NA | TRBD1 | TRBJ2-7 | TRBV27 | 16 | TGTGCCAGCAGTTTACAGGGGGATTTCCCCTACTACGAGCAGTACTTC | CASSLQGDFPYYEQYF
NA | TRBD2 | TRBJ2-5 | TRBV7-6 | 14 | TGTGCCAGCCTCCCTCTAGCGGGAGGGGAGACCCAGTACTTC | CASLPLAGGETQYF
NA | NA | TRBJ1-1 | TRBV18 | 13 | TGTGCCAGCTCACCGGCCCAGAACACTGAAGCTTTCTTT | CASSPAQNTEAFF
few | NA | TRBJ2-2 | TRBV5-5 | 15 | TGTGCCAGCAGCTTGGTGGGAACTAACGCCGGGGAGCTGTTTTTT | CASSLVGTNAGELFF
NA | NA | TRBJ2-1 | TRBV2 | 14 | TGTGCCAGCACCAAGGGATTCTCCTACAATGAGCAGTTCTTC | CASTKGFSYNEQFF
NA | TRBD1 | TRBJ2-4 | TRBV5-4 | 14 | TGTGCCAGCAGCAGTAGACAGGGGGCGGGCTTTCAGTACTTC | CASSSRQGAGFQYF
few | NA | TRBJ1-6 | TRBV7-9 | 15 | TGTGCCAGCAGCTTAGTAGTCACAAATAATTCACCCCTCCACTTT | CASSLVVTNNSPLHF
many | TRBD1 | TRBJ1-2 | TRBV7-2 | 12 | TGTGCCAGCACACAGGGGAGCTATGGCTACACCTTC | CASTQGSYGYTF
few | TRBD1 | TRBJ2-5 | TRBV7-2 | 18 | TGTGCCAGCAGCTTTCCCCGGGACAGGCCGAGGGACCCAGAGACCCAGTACTTC | CASSFPRDRPRDPETQYF
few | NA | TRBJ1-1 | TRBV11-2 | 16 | TGTGCCAGCAGCCCCCGTCCGGTAGGGGTGAACACTGAAGCTTTCTTT | CASSPRPVGVNTEAFF
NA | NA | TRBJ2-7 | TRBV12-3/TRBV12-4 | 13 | TGTGCCAGCAGTTTCAGTGATAGGGGAATTGTAACCTTC | CASSFSDRGIVTF
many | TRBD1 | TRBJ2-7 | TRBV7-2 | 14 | TGTGCCAGCAGCTTCCGAACAGGGGGCGACGAGCAGTACTTC | CASSFRTGGDEQYF